The clone carrying this T cell receptor beta chain was recorded a few times. The antigen is unknown. A read error may produce the germline difference seen at one junction end. This CDR3 region has 12 residues. The germline V gene has CDR1 DFQATT and CDR2 SNEGSKA (reference sequence). The entry originates in a study of T-cell memory formation after mild COVID-19. As for the study in general: TCR clustering was largely donor specific.

Barcoded TCR alpha and TCR beta cDNA libraries with UMIs came from 5'RACE using constant-segment primers. TCRdb fed the 5' RACE reads into MiXCR, producing one record per CDR3 protein. This table holds hundreds of thousands of distinct CDR3 sequences, 16% found once. General observations from the study: There was no confirmation that second-wave clones peaking on day 37 were SARS-CoV-2 specific. Day 15 to 85 contractors were CD4/CD8 balanced; later expanders leaned CD4+.

J is TRBJ1-4 and V is TRBV20-1; D remains unclear. The TCR sequence derives from a man in his late teens or twenties who had mild COVID-19 (a few samples of this study predate the infection). Cell type and time point are not known. The sequenced sample consisted of PBMCs or a T cell subset sorted from them (not recorded which). The CDR3 here is CSARASPEIGGF. CDR3 DNA sequence: TGCAGTGCTAGAGCCTCCCCGGAGATTGGCGGCTTT.